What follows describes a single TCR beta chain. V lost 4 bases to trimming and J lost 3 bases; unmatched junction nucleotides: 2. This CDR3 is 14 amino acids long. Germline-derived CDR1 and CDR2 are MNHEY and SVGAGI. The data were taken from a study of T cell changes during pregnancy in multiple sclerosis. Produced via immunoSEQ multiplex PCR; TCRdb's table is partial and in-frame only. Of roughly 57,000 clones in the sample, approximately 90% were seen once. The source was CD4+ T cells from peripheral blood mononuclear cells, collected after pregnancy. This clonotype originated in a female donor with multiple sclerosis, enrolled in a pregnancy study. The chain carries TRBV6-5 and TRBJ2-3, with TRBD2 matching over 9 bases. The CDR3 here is CASSLAGATDTQYF. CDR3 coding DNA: TGTGCCAGCAGTTTAGCGGGGGCGACAGATACGCAGTATTTT.